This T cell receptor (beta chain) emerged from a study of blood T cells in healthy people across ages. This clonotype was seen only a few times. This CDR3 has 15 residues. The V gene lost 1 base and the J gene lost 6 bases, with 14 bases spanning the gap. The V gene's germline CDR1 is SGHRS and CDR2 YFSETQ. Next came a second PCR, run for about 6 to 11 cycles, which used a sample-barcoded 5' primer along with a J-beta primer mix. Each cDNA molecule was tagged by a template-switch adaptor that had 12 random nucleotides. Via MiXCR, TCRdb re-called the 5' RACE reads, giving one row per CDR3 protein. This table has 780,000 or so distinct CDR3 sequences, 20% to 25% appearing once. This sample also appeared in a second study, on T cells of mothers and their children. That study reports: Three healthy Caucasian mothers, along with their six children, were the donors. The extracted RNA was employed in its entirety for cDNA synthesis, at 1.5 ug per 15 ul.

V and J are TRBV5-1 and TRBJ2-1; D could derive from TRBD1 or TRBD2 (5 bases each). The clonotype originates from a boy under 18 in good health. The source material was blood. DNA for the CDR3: TGCGCCAGCAGCTTGATGGCGGCAGGGAGCAATGAGCAGTTCTTC. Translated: CASSLMAAGSNEQFF.